The 31 T cell receptor beta chains below come from one sample, sequenced in a study of T-cell reconstitution after alpha-beta-depleted transplantation in children. TCRbeta library preparation incorporated unique molecular identifiers. TCRdb fed the PCR reads into MiXCR, producing one record per CDR3 protein. The sample holds about 98,000 distinct CDR3 sequences; 20% to 25% are singletons and the top ten take roughly a fifth. Sequencing was performed on PBMCs, taken before TCRalphabeta/CD19-depleted stem cell transplant. The source is a boy aged 2 to 10 with acute lymphoblastic leukemia, due to receive a stem cell transplant.

The sample holds a few counts of this clonotype. This rearrangement joins TRBV27 to TRBJ2-2; 16 bases are a match to TRBD2. The CDR3 runs 16 residues. The V gene's germline CDR1 is MNHEY and CDR2 SMNVEV (reference sequence). J was trimmed by 7 bases and V by 6 bases; bases with no gene match: 5. The CDR3 here is CASSGTSGRAHGELFF. The CDR3 nucleotides read TGTGCCAGCAGCGGGACTAGCGGGAGGGCCCACGGGGAGCTGTTTTTT.

The chain couples TRBV5-1 to TRBJ1-6; D is possibly TRBD1 (6 bases). CDR1 and CDR2 (germline): SGHRS, YFSETQ. This CDR3 spans 15 amino acids. V shed 4 bases and J shed 7 bases, with 15 bases lying between them. The CDR3 region has the DNA TGCGCCAGCAGCACAGGGACGGCAGCCAATTCACCCCTCCACTTT. Translating gives CASSTGTAANSPLHF.

The chain has TRBV6-1 and TRBJ2-5, with D uncertain. The CDR3 spans 13 residues. Looked up from germline, CDR1 is MNHNS and CDR2 is SASEGT. V lost 8 bases, J lost 4 bases, and 14 bases lay in between. CDR3: CASLKGLGETQYF. CDR3 nucleotide sequence: TGTGCCAGCCTCAAAGGGCTAGGAGAGACCCAGTACTTC.

The chain employs TRBV14 and TRBJ2-7, with D possibly being TRBD1 or TRBD2 (5 bases each). The germline CDR1 and CDR2 sequences are SGHDN and FVKESK. V lost 3 bases and J lost 1, with 13 bases in between. The CDR3 totals 15 residues. CDR3 residues: CASSQRRGESYEQYF. The CDR3 nucleotides are TGTGCCAGCAGCCAGCGAAGGGGAGAATCCTACGAGCAGTACTTC.

The genes are TRBV20-1 and TRBJ2-1, with 11 bases lining up with TRBD2. Germline V gives CDR1 DFQATT, CDR2 SNEGSKA (reference sequence). This CDR3 spans 17 amino acids. The V gene end was trimmed by 3 bases and the J gene end by 0 bases; junction bases not matched to a gene: 7. CDR3 in DNA: TGCAGTGCTAGGGGACTAGCGGAGGGGAGCTCCTACAATGAGCAGTTCTTC. Translation: CSARGLAEGSSYNEQFF.

The V gene is TRBV4-1, the J gene TRBJ2-1, with 10 bases aligning to TRBD2. CDR1 is MGHRA and CDR2 is YSYEKL in the germline V gene. Trimming at V came to 6 bases and at J to 1 base, leaving 3 bases not matched to a gene. The CDR3 consists of 15 residues. The CDR3, as DNA: TGCGCCAGCAGGCTACTAGCGGGGTCCTACAATGAGCAGTTCTTC. It translates to CASRLLAGSYNEQFF.

This clonotype showed up just a few times. The V and J genes are TRBV27 and TRBJ1-1; TRBD1 aligns across 7 bases. Trimming took 5 bases from V and 4 from J; bases not matched to a gene: 16. CDR3 length equals 17 residues. Germline V gene lookup returns CDR1 MNHEY and CDR2 SMNVEV (reference sequence). The CDR3 DNA is TGTGCCAGCAGTGCGACACAGGGGCGCTGGATCGGCACTGAAGCTTTCTTT. It translates to CASSATQGRWIGTEAFF.

The chain recombines TRBV9 with TRBJ2-1, with TRBD2 as a possible D gene (6 bases). Germline CDR1 is SGDLS and CDR2 is YYNGEE. The CDR3 extends over 16 amino acids. V was pared by 7 bases and J by 3 bases, with 20 bases between. The DNA of the CDR3 is TGTGCCAGCGGGTATGGGGGACTGGGGGACTACAATGAGCAGTTCTTC. This gives the protein CASGYGGLGDYNEQFF. The full variable domain, its missing parts supplied by reference TRBV9 and TRBJ2-1, is DSGVTQTPKHLITATGQRVTLRCSPRSGDLSVYWYQQSLDQGLQFLIQYYNGEERAKGNILERFSAQQFPDLHSELNLSSLELGDSALYFCASGYGGLGDYNEQFFGPGTRLTVL.

This sequence joins TRBV7-9 and TRBJ2-5; D is uncertain. Germline CDR1 reads SEHNR; CDR2 reads FQNEAQ (reference sequence). This CDR3 contains 12 residues. The ends were cut back, 5 bases at V and 9 bases at J, with 13 bases in the middle. CDR3 sequence reads: CASSKEDGSQYF. CDR3 bases: TGTGCCAGCAGCAAAGAGGATGGGTCCCAGTACTTC.

There are a few counts of this clonotype. The chain has TRBV25-1 and TRBJ2-7; 9 nucleotides align to TRBD1. This CDR3 is 15 amino acids long. From germline, CDR1 is MGHDK and CDR2 SYGVNS. V trimming: 3 bases; J trimming: 0 bases; junction bases outside the gene matches: 3. In DNA form, the CDR3 reads TGTGCCAGCAGTGAGGGACAGGGTGGCTCCTACGAGCAGTACTTC. It encodes CASSEGQGGSYEQYF.

The CDR3 bases are TGTGCCAGCAGTCCCCTGGGACAGGGACCGAACACTGAAGCTTTCTTT. Amino acids: CASSPLGQGPNTEAFF. This chain links TRBV28 with TRBJ1-1; 9 nucleotides line up with TRBD1. The CDR3 covers 16 residues. Germline values: CDR1 MDHEN, CDR2 SYDVKM. The V gene end was trimmed by 5 bases and the J gene end by 1 base; junction bases not matched to a gene: 8.

The chain joins TRBV2 to TRBJ1-2, with TRBD1 matching over 7 bases. CDR3 length equals 14 residues. Germline CDR1 SNHLY, CDR2 FYNNEI. After removal of 2 bases from V and 5 bases from J, the junction contained 5 bases not matched to a gene. For the CDR3, the DNA is TGTGCCAGCAGTGAAAGAGGGGGCTGGTATGGCTACACCTTC. It translates to CASSERGGWYGYTF.

This clonotype is termed medium-sized. V and J are TRBV7-2 and TRBJ2-7; D is undetermined. The CDR3 is 14 residues long. The V end lost 1 base, the J end lost 6 bases, and 13 bases lay between the germline ends. Germline loops: CDR1 SGHTA, CDR2 FQGNSA. The CDR3: CASSLDHGPGEQYF. CDR3 coding DNA: TGTGCCAGCAGCTTAGATCATGGGCCTGGCGAGCAGTACTTC. Full variable domain (rest looked up from reference TRBV7-2 and TRBJ2-7): GAGVSQSPSNKVTEKGKDVELRCDPISGHTALYWYRQSLGQGLEFLIYFQGNSAPDKSGLPSDRFSAERTGGSVSTLTIQRTQQEDSAVYLCASSLDHGPGEQYFGPGTRLTVT.

The rearrangement links TRBV19 to TRBJ2-3; tentatively, D is TRBD2 (5 bases). CDR1 and CDR2 (germline): LNHDA, SQIVND (reference sequence). The CDR3 is 15 residues long. Trimming cost V 5 bases and J 2 bases, with 14 bases left between them. The CDR3 coding sequence is TGTGCCAGTAGTCAGCGGAACTCCCCCACAGATACGCAGTATTTT. It translates to CASSQRNSPTDTQYF.

V gene TRBV5-1 combines with J gene TRBJ2-3; D is possibly TRBD1 (6 bases). This CDR3 has 14 residues. V dropped 7 bases and J dropped 1 base, with 13 bases sitting between them. CDR1 SGHRS and CDR2 YFSETQ come from the germline V gene. DNA of the CDR3: TGCGCCAGCTGTGGGGGCCAGGGCACAGATACGCAGTATTTT. Translation: CASCGGQGTDTQYF. Full variable domain (remainder filled in from reference TRBV5-1 and TRBJ2-3): KAGVTQTPRYLIKTRGQQVTLSCSPISGHRSVSWYQQTPGQGLQFLFEYFSETQRNKGNFPGRFSGRQFSNSRSEMNVSTLELGDSALYLCASCGGQGTDTQYFGPGTRLTVL.

This clonotype was counted a few times. This chain uses TRBV25-1 with TRBJ2-7; D may correspond to TRBD1 or TRBD2 (5 bases each). Deletions cut 7 bases from V and 0 bases from J, with 13 bases between. Germline lookup yields CDR1 MGHDK and CDR2 SYGVNS. The CDR3 extends over 14 amino acids. CDR3 loop: CASIAKGSSYEQYF. DNA for the CDR3: TGTGCCAGCATCGCGAAGGGGAGCTCCTACGAGCAGTACTTC.

V is TRBV7-2 and J is TRBJ1-2; tentatively, D is TRBD1 (5 bases). This CDR3 region has 14 residues. Trimming cost V 3 bases and J 8 bases, with 16 bases left between them. Germline V gene lookup returns CDR1 SGHTA and CDR2 FQGNSA. Here the CDR3 DNA reads TGTGCCAGCAGCTTGGGGCGTCACGGAAGGGGCTACACCTTC. Translating gives CASSLGRHGRGYTF. The full variable domain, in which reference TRBV7-2 and TRBJ1-2 provide the parts outside the CDR3, is GAGVSQSPSNKVTEKGKDVELRCDPISGHTALYWYRQSLGQGLEFLIYFQGNSAPDKSGLPSDRFSAERTGGSVSTLTIQRTQQEDSAVYLCASSLGRHGRGYTFGSGTRLTVV.

V usage is TRBV5-1 and J usage is TRBJ1-3; no definite D call. V was pared by 0 bases and J by 3 bases, with 7 bases between. The CDR3 is 14 amino acids. The V gene's germline CDR1 is SGHRS and CDR2 YFSETQ. CDR3 protein: CASSLGTIGNTIYF. The CDR3 DNA reads TGCGCCAGCAGCTTGGGAACTATTGGAAACACCATATATTTT.

The chain joins TRBV5-1 to TRBJ2-7, with 10 bases that match TRBD1. This CDR3 region has 16 residues. V was clipped by 0 bases and J by 1 base; unmatched bases: 4. CDR1 and CDR2 (germline): SGHRS, YFSETQ. The CDR3 nucleotides read TGCGCCAGCAGCTTGGGGCCGGGACAGGGGTCCTACGAGCAGTACTTC. This encodes CASSLGPGQGSYEQYF.

The V gene is TRBV7-2, the J gene TRBJ2-1; either TRBD1 or TRBD2 may supply D (5 bases each). Germline-derived CDR1 and CDR2 are SGHTA and FQGNSA. This CDR3 comprises 15 residues. Trimming took off 4 bases at V and 8 bases at J, with 18 bases between the two ends. In nucleotides, the CDR3 is TGTGCCAGCAGCTACCACGGGACGTCCATGTATGAGCAGTTCTTC. It is translated as CASSYHGTSMYEQFF.

CDR3 coding DNA: TGTGCCAGCAGCCAAGAGGTCTCCTTATTAGATACGCAGTATTTT. It codes for CASSQEVSLLDTQYF. The J gene is TRBJ2-3, the V gene TRBV3-1; no firm D call. The V end lost 0 bases, the J end lost 5 bases, and 12 bases lay between the germline ends. Germline CDR1 is LGHDT and CDR2 is YNNKEL (reference sequence). This CDR3 has 15 residues.

The chain uses TRBV12-3 or TRBV12-4 and TRBJ1-1; D call uncertain. CDR3 size: 14 residues. Trimming removed 3 bases at V and 3 bases at J, with 11 bases between. CDR3 DNA sequence: TGTGCCAGCAGTTTGAGGAGTTGGGACACTGAAGCTTTCTTT. It translates to CASSLRSWDTEAFF.

The V and J genes are TRBV20-1 and TRBJ2-1; D is possibly TRBD1 (8 bases). Germline CDR1 reads DFQATT; CDR2 reads SNEGSKA (reference sequence). V was cut by 2 bases and J by 12 bases, with 26 bases left in between. The CDR3 runs 16 residues. The DNA of the CDR3 is TGCAGTGCTAGATCGGGGACAGGCCTGGGGGGGTCTGGGCAGTTCTTC. Its translation is CSARSGTGLGGSGQFF.

This clonotype was picked up a small number of times. The V and J genes are TRBV15 and TRBJ1-5, with TRBD1 matching over 7 bases. The CDR3 has 14 amino acids. Germline CDR1 reads LNHNV; CDR2 reads YYDKDF (reference sequence). Trimming at V came to 8 bases and at J to 1 base, leaving 5 bases not matched to a gene. CDR3 sequence: CATSRGASNQPQHF. The CDR3 bases are TGTGCCACCTCCAGGGGGGCGAGCAATCAGCCCCAGCATTTT.

This clonotype was observed a few times. The J gene is TRBJ2-7, the V gene TRBV3-1, with D perhaps TRBD1 or TRBD2 (5 bases each). Trimming left V 4 bases short and J 4 bases short, with 14 bases between. There are 14 residues in the CDR3. Germline V gene sequence: CDR1 LGHDT, CDR2 YNNKEL (reference sequence). The CDR3, as DNA: TGTGCCAGCAGCCCCCCTCAGGGACCGTACGAGCAGTACTTC. Protein: CASSPPQGPYEQYF.

The chain joins TRBV20-1 to TRBJ2-7; 9 bases agree with TRBD1. V dropped 3 bases and J dropped 1; count of bases not matched to a gene: 7. Germline V gene data show CDR1 as DFQATT and CDR2 as SNEGSKA (reference sequence). The CDR3 spans 15 residues. Here the CDR3 reads CSARNPGTGSYEQYF. The CDR3 DNA reads as TGCAGTGCTAGGAACCCCGGGACAGGGTCCTACGAGCAGTACTTC.

The chain carries TRBV6-2 or TRBV6-3 and TRBJ2-7; TRBD2 matches 9 bases. Germline CDR1 reads MNHEY; CDR2 reads SVGEGT. J was trimmed by 2 bases and V by 5 bases; bases with no gene match: 10. CDR3 length equals 16 residues. As DNA, the CDR3 is TGTGCCAGCAGTAACGGGCCAGCGGGAGGAGCCTACGAGCAGTACTTC. Encoded protein: CASSNGPAGGAYEQYF.

This clonotype showed up just a few times. V gene TRBV28 combines with J gene TRBJ2-3; possibly TRBD2 for D (6 bases). The CDR3 spans 16 residues. V shed 2 bases and J shed 2 bases, with 14 bases lying between them. Germline V gene lookup returns CDR1 MDHEN and CDR2 SYDVKM. The CDR3 sequence is CASSLRMGGTTDTQYF. The CDR3 nucleotides read TGTGCCAGCAGTTTAAGAATGGGCGGGACCACAGATACGCAGTATTTT.

In its sample, this clonotype was seen once. CDR3: CSARAMPPLGLSLGEQYF. In DNA form, the CDR3 reads TGCAGTGCTAGAGCCATGCCCCCTTTGGGACTATCATTGGGGGAGCAGTACTTC. The rearrangement links TRBV20-1 to TRBJ2-7, with TRBD2 identical over 7 bases. V dropped 1 base and J dropped 7; count of bases not matched to a gene: 22. This CDR3 is built from 18 residues. Germline CDR1 is DFQATT and CDR2 is SNEGSKA (reference sequence).

The rearrangement links TRBV4-2 to TRBJ2-7; D possibly corresponds to TRBD2 (5 bases). CDR3 length equals 14 residues. Germline V gene lookup returns CDR1 LGHNA and CDR2 YNFKEQ. V was clipped by 4 bases and J by 7 bases, with 17 bases between them. The CDR3 is CASSLLAEDREQYF. The CDR3 DNA reads TGTGCCAGCAGCCTCCTCGCGGAGGATCGGGAGCAGTACTTC.

This clonotype appeared many times. The chain's CDR3 is CASSLGRPYEQYF. CDR3 nucleotide sequence: TGTGCCAGCAGTTTAGGCAGACCCTACGAGCAGTACTTC. V is TRBV12-3 or TRBV12-4 and J is TRBJ2-7; D gene ambiguous. There are 13 residues in the CDR3. Trimming removed 1 base from V and 2 bases from J, with 6 bases in between.